This T cell receptor beta chain was identified during a study of blood T cell repertoires in COVID-19. Turning to the study itself: The origin of the acute and convalescent COVID-19 samples was the United States, Italy and Spain. The cDNA or gDNA used as material had been derived from T cells, B-cell-depleted T cells, or PBMCs.

The germline CDR1 and CDR2 sequences are MNHEY and SMNVEV (reference sequence). This CDR3 spans 18 amino acids. V gave up 3 bases and J gave up 0 bases, with 15 bases separating them. Per the study methods: Quantification of nucleated cells was approximated via reference gene primer amplification. Only in-frame clones appear in the TCRdb table, and some are missing; sequencing was by immunoSEQ multiplex PCR. V and J calls plus clone size are reproduced from that table; the DNA served to infer D and trimming. Counted here are about 160,000 clones, 85% occurring once; the ten biggest clones make up 2.5% to 4%.

The sequence came from a human donor with acute or convalescent COVID-19. The donor label of this sample is uncertain. The sequenced sample was peripheral blood. This chain connects TRBV27 to TRBJ2-6, with D tentatively TRBD1 (6 bases). CDR3 residues: CASSFRTARSSGANVLTF. CDR3 DNA: TGTGCCAGCAGTTTCCGGACAGCTCGATCCTCTGGGGCCAACGTCCTGACTTTC.